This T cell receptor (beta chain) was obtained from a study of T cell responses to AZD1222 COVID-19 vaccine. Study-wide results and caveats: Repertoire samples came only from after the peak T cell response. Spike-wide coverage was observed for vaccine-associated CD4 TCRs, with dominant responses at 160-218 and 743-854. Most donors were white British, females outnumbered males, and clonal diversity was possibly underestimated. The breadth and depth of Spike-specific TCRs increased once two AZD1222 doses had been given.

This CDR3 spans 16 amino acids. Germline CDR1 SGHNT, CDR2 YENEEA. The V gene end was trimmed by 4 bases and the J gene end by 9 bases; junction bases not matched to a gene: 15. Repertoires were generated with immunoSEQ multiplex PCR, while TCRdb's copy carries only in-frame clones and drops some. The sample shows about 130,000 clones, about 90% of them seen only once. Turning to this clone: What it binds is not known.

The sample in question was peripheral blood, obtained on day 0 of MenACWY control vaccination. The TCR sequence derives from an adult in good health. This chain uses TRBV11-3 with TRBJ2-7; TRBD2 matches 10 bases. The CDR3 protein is CASSSPRTSGSFGQYV. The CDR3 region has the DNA TGTGCCAGCAGCTCACCGAGGACTAGCGGCTCTTTCGGGCAGTACGTC.